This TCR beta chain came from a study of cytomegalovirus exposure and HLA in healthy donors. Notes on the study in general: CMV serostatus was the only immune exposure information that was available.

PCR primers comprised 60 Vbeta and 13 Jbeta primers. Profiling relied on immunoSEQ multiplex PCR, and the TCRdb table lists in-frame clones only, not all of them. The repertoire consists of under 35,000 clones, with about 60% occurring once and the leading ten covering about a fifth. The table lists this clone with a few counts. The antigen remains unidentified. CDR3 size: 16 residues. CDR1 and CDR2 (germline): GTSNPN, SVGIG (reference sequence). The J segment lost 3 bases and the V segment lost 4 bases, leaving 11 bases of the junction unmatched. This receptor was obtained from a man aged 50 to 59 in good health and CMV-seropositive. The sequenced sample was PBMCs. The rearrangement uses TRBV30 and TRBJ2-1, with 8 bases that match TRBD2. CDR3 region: CAWTRAGGSYYNEQFF. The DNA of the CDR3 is TGTGCCTGGACTCGGGCGGGAGGAAGCTACTACAATGAGCAGTTCTTC.